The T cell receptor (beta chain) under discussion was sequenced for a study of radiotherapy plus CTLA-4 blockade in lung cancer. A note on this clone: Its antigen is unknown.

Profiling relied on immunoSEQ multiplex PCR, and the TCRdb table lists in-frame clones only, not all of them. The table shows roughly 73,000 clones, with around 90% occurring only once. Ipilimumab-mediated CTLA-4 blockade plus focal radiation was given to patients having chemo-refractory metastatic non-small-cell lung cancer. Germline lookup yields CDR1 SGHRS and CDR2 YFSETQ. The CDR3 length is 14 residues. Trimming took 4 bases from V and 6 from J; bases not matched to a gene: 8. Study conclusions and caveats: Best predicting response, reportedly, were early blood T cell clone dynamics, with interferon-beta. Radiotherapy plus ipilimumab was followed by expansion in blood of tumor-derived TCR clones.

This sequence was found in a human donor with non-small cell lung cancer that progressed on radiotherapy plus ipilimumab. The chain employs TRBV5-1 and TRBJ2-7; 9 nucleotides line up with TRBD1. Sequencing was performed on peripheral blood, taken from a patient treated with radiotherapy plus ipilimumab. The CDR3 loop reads CASSQGQGKGEQYF. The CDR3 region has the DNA TGCGCCAGCAGCCAGGGACAGGGCAAAGGCGAGCAGTACTTC.